Each of the 32 T cell receptor beta chains below was sequenced from the same sample in a study of blood T cell repertoires in COVID-19. The method was immunoSEQ multiplex PCR; TCRdb's version includes in-frame clones alone and lacks a portion of them. Among around 97,000 clones listed, approximately 84% were seen once. The sample comprised peripheral blood. Receptors originate from a human donor in a cohort sampled during active COVID-19.

The V gene is TRBV5-5, the J gene TRBJ1-1, with unresolved D. The CDR3 has 14 residues. The V and J ends lost 0 bases and 1 base respectively, with 7 bases between them. Per the germline V gene, CDR1 is SGHKS and CDR2 is YYEKEE (reference sequence). CDR3 in amino acids: CASSLAVENTEAFF. The CDR3 region has the DNA TGTGCCAGCAGCTTGGCGGTAGAGAACACTGAAGCTTTCTTT.

V is TRBV5-1 and J is TRBJ1-4; no reliable D call. V was pared by 4 bases and J by 7 bases, with 11 bases between. The CDR3 totals 13 residues. Germline CDR1 is SGHRS and CDR2 is YFSETQ. The CDR3 region has the DNA TGCGCCAGCAGCCCGCCCAGTCCTGAAAAACTGTTTTTT. Residues: CASSPPSPEKLFF. Filled out from reference TRBV5-1 and TRBJ1-4, the complete variable domain reads KAGVTQTPRYLIKTRGQQVTLSCSPISGHRSVSWYQQTPGQGLQFLFEYFSETQRNKGNFPGRFSGRQFSNSRSEMNVSTLELGDSALYLCASSPPSPEKLFFGSGTQLSVL.

This chain joins TRBV5-8 and TRBJ2-1, with 10 nucleotides matching TRBD2. This CDR3 is 14 amino acids long. The germline V gene encodes CDR1 SGHTS and CDR2 YDEGEE. Trimming removed 2 bases from V and 10 bases from J; junction bases left unmatched: 6. The CDR3 DNA is TGTGCCAGCAGCTTCCGGACTAGCGGACGGGAGCAGTTCTTC. Translating it yields CASSFRTSGREQFF.

The chain joins TRBV4-1 to TRBJ1-5; 9 bases agree with TRBD1. CDR1 is MGHRA, CDR2 YSYEKL, per germline. V shed 4 bases, J shed 6 bases, and the junction held 1 base outside the gene matches. The CDR3 has 13 amino acids. Here the CDR3 reads CASSPQGAQPQHF. The CDR3 DNA sequence: TGCGCCAGCAGCCCACAGGGGGCTCAGCCCCAGCATTTT.

The chain recombines TRBV9 with TRBJ2-7; TRBD2 is a possible D gene (7 bases). Looked up from germline, CDR1 is SGDLS and CDR2 is YYNGEE. This CDR3 contains 15 residues. The V end was cut by 5 bases, the J end by 3 bases, with 18 bases between. The CDR3 nucleotides are TGTGCCAGCAGTCCTAATGGCGGGGGCCACTACGAGCAGTACTTC. Amino acid sequence: CASSPNGGGHYEQYF.

The genes are TRBV5-8 and TRBJ2-3, with D possibly TRBD1 on 5 matching bases. V gave up 7 bases and J gave up 3 bases, with 21 bases separating them. The germline CDR1 and CDR2 sequences are SGHTS and YDEGEE. The CDR3 is made up of 16 amino acids. CDR3 protein: CASLQASRQMTDTQYF. CDR3 DNA: TGTGCCAGCCTACAGGCGTCCCGACAGATGACAGATACGCAGTATTTT.

The chain uses TRBV7-8 and TRBJ2-7, with 9 nucleotides matching TRBD1. Trimming at V came to 2 bases and at J to 1 base, leaving 12 bases not matched to a gene. The CDR3 loop spans 18 amino acids. Germline values: CDR1 SGHVS, CDR2 FQNEAQ. The CDR3 bases are TGTGCCAGCAGCTTATTTGTTCCGGGGACAGGGTATTCCTACGAGCAGTACTTC. Translating it yields CASSLFVPGTGYSYEQYF.

This chain uses TRBV9 with TRBJ2-5; 9 bases map to TRBD2. CDR1 and CDR2 (germline): SGDLS, YYNGEE. V lost 2 bases, J lost 4 bases, and 9 bases stayed unmatched. The CDR3 spans 16 residues. The CDR3 here is CASSVSGSGGRETQYF. The CDR3 coding sequence is TGTGCCAGCAGCGTTAGCGGGAGTGGGGGGCGAGAGACCCAGTACTTC.

The chain carries TRBV15 and TRBJ2-3; tentative D call: TRBD2 (6 bases). Germline CDR1 reads LNHNV; CDR2 reads YYDKDF (reference sequence). V was trimmed by 3 bases and J by 4 bases, leaving 14 bases between them. The CDR3 sequence is 15 residues long. The CDR3 protein is CATSSGRGVPDTQYF. The CDR3 DNA is TGTGCCACCAGCAGCGGGCGGGGAGTCCCAGATACGCAGTATTTT.

In this sample, this clone turned up once. The chain joins TRBV19 to TRBJ1-5; TRBD1 is a possible D gene (6 bases). CDR1 is LNHDA and CDR2 is SQIVND in the germline V gene (reference sequence). This CDR3 contains 17 residues. Deletions cut 9 bases from V and 1 base from J, with 22 bases between. Here the CDR3 reads CASTISTTGRSNQPQHF. Here the CDR3 DNA reads TGTGCCAGCACCATATCAACCACAGGGCGCAGCAATCAGCCCCAGCATTTT.

This chain joins TRBV5-6 and TRBJ2-5, with D tentatively TRBD1 (5 bases). Germline assignment: CDR1 SGHDT and CDR2 YYEEEE. The CDR3 is 13 amino acids. V lost 0 bases and J lost 3, with 6 bases in between. CDR3 DNA: TGTGCCAGCAGCTTGGGCAGGGAAGAGACCCAGTACTTC. Translating gives CASSLGREETQYF.

The DNA for the CDR3 is TGTGCCAGCCTAGCGGGACCCTACACAGATACGCAGTATTTT. Amino acid sequence: CASLAGPYTDTQYF. This chain uses TRBV5-4 with TRBJ2-3; 9 bases match TRBD2. The CDR3 is made up of 14 amino acids. The ends lost 7 bases at V and 2 bases at J; junction bases unmatched: 5. From germline, CDR1 is SGHNT and CDR2 YYREEE (reference sequence).

The table lists this clone with a few counts. The gene calls are TRBV4-1 and TRBJ2-1, with 10 bases aligning to TRBD2. This CDR3 has 14 amino acids. Germline-derived CDR1 and CDR2 are MGHRA and YSYEKL. Trimming removed 8 bases from V and 2 bases from J; junction bases left unmatched: 3. The CDR3: CASQREGAYNEQFF. The CDR3 DNA reads as TGCGCCAGCCAGCGGGAGGGCGCCTACAATGAGCAGTTCTTC.

This clone was observed a single time. This chain uses TRBV3-1 (or the pseudogene TRBV3-2) with TRBJ2-3; 10 bases agree with TRBD2. Germline V gives CDR1 LGHDT, CDR2 YNNKEL (reference sequence). This CDR3 has 17 amino acids. J was trimmed by 0 bases and V by 1 base; bases with no gene match: 4. The CDR3 sequence is CASSQGGLALSTDTQYF. The CDR3 DNA reads as TGTGCCAGCAGCCAAGGGGGACTAGCGCTAAGCACAGATACGCAGTATTTT.

The chain uses TRBV5-4 and TRBJ1-1, with TRBD1 identical over 7 bases. Germline V CDR1 and CDR2: SGHNT, YYREEE (reference sequence). J lost 1 base, V lost 5 bases, and 14 bases had no gene match. CDR3 length: 17 amino acids. The CDR3 DNA reads TGTGCCAGCAGGGACGCAGAGGGGGCCAATACGAACACTGAAGCTTTCTTT. Translated, it gives CASRDAEGANTNTEAFF.

This chain joins TRBV19 and TRBJ2-7, with D perhaps matching TRBD1 (5 bases). The length of the CDR3 is 14 residues. Germline-derived CDR1 and CDR2 are LNHDA and SQIVND (reference sequence). Trimming took off 3 bases at V and 6 bases at J, with 15 bases between the two ends. The CDR3 DNA reads TGTGCCAGTAGTATTACCGGAGCCAGGGCCGAGCAGTACTTC. This gives the protein CASSITGARAEQYF.

The V gene is TRBV4-1, the J gene TRBJ2-1; TRBD2 aligns across 9 bases. The germline V gene has CDR1 MGHRA and CDR2 YSYEKL. This CDR3 comprises 15 residues. V gave up 2 bases and J gave up 7 bases; unmatched junction bases: 6. CDR3 bases: TGCGCCAGCAGCCAACCCGGGACTAGCCGAAATGAGCAGTTCTTC. Protein: CASSQPGTSRNEQFF.

The chain joins TRBV24-1 to TRBJ2-1; 8 positions agree with TRBD1. The junction had 9 bases not matched to a gene; V was cut back by 4 bases and J by 8 bases. The CDR3 has 15 amino acids. Germline CDR1 reads KGHDR; CDR2 reads SFDVKD. The CDR3 sequence is CATSEGQGSNYEQFF. The CDR3 nucleotides read TGTGCCACCAGTGAAGGACAGGGTAGTAACTATGAGCAGTTCTTC.

V is TRBV10-3 and J is TRBJ2-1; unclear D gene. Between the trimmed V and J ends, which lost 0 bases and 6 bases, there was a span of 6 bases. The CDR3 has 13 residues. Germline V gives CDR1 ENHRY, CDR2 SYGVKD. The CDR3 DNA is TGTGCCATCAGTGAGTCTCCTAGCAATGAGCAGTTCTTC. This codes for CAISESPSNEQFF.

V and J are TRBV7-3 and TRBJ2-3, with TRBD2 matching over 11 bases. Germline values: CDR1 SGHTA, CDR2 FQGTGA. The CDR3 has 17 residues. The V and J ends lost 3 bases and 4 bases, in that order; junction bases with no gene match: 9. The CDR3 loop is CASSLGTSGGGADTQYF. The CDR3 DNA is TGTGCCAGCAGCTTGGGGACTAGCGGAGGTGGGGCAGATACGCAGTATTTT.

This clone has a handful of counts. The chain recombines TRBV19 with TRBJ1-6, with D uncertain. Trimming stripped 5 bases from V and 0 bases from J, with 8 bases between. Germline assignment: CDR1 LNHDA and CDR2 SQIVND (reference sequence). The CDR3 is 15 residues long. In nucleotides, the CDR3 is TGTGCCAGTAGTGCGCGTAGCTCCTATAATTCACCCCTCCACTTT. This encodes CASSARSSYNSPLHF.

V usage is TRBV14 and J usage is TRBJ2-7; the D is unclear. The CDR3 consists of 14 residues. Germline CDR1 SGHDN, CDR2 FVKESK. Trimming took off 1 base at V and 2 bases at J, with 9 bases between the two ends. CDR3 nucleotide sequence: TGTGCCAGCAGCCAAGCTTCCCTAACCTACGAGCAGTACTTC. This translates into CASSQASLTYEQYF.

This chain joins TRBV7-9 and TRBJ2-2; 7 nucleotides align to TRBD1. V shed 6 bases and J 6 bases; nucleotides not matched to a gene: 7. Germline loops: CDR1 SEHNR, CDR2 FQNEAQ (reference sequence). The CDR3 length is 14 residues. The CDR3 is CASSFDRVPGELFF. In DNA form, the CDR3 reads TGTGCCAGCAGTTTCGACAGGGTCCCCGGGGAGCTGTTTTTT.

The rearrangement uses TRBV24-1 and TRBJ2-1; 8 nucleotides line up with TRBD1. This CDR3 has 14 amino acids. Trimming at V came to 2 bases and at J to 10 bases, leaving 6 bases not matched to a gene. Looked up from germline, CDR1 is KGHDR and CDR2 is SFDVKD. The CDR3 sequence is CATSDWTGPYEQFF. In nucleotides, the CDR3 is TGTGCCACCAGTGATTGGACAGGGCCGTACGAGCAGTTCTTC.

V usage is TRBV9 and J usage is TRBJ2-7; D perhaps matches TRBD1 (5 bases). With 1 base removed from V and 7 bases from J, the gap between germline ends came to 15 bases. This CDR3 region has 14 residues. Per germline, CDR1 SGDLS and CDR2 YYNGEE. The CDR3 coding sequence is TGTGCCAGCAGCGTAATAGAGTCTAGGGGAGAGCAGTACTTC. It is translated as CASSVIESRGEQYF.

The genes are TRBV7-2 and TRBJ2-5, with 11 bases that match TRBD2. Germline CDR1 is SGHTA and CDR2 is FQGNSA. With V trimmed by 1 base and J by 0 bases, 1 base remained unmatched. The CDR3 runs to 16 residues. CDR3: CASSLVAGGYQETQYF. CDR3 DNA: TGTGCCAGCAGCTTAGTAGCGGGGGGGTACCAAGAGACCCAGTACTTC.

J is TRBJ2-3 and V is TRBV28; 7 bases are a match to TRBD2. This CDR3 has 14 residues. The trim removed 8 bases at V and 3 bases at J, leaving 8 bases unmatched. Germline lookup yields CDR1 MDHEN and CDR2 SYDVKM. The CDR3 sequence: CASVGARGTDTQYF. The CDR3 region has the DNA TGTGCCAGCGTTGGGGCGCGGGGGACAGATACGCAGTATTTT.

The chain employs TRBV28 and TRBJ2-3; possible D gene TRBD1, 6 bases. V lost 1 base and J lost 5, with 19 bases in between. In germline, CDR1 is MDHEN, CDR2 SYDVKM. The CDR3 runs 17 residues. This CDR3 reads CASSLSEGGQLRDTQYF. CDR3 in DNA: TGTGCCAGCAGTTTATCGGAAGGGGGACAACTTCGAGATACGCAGTATTTT.

The chain combines TRBV27 with TRBJ2-5; possible D gene TRBD2, 6 bases. Germline V gene data show CDR1 as MNHEY and CDR2 as SMNVEV (reference sequence). The CDR3 is made up of 15 amino acids. V lost 5 bases and J 9 bases, leaving 22 bases between the germline ends. CDR3 bases: TGTGCCAGCAGTCCGTATGTTAGCGGCCAATTTCCCCAGTACTTC. Encoded protein: CASSPYVSGQFPQYF.

The J gene is TRBJ2-1, the V gene TRBV7-2, with D unresolved. Germline loops: CDR1 SGHTA, CDR2 FQGNSA. V was clipped by 6 bases and J by 7 bases, with 13 bases between them. The CDR3 extends over 13 amino acids. CDR3 sequence (DNA): TGTGCCAGCAGTCTCCGGGTGGGTAATGAGCAGTTCTTC. Protein: CASSLRVGNEQFF.

The chain recombines TRBV28 with TRBJ2-2, with TRBD1 as a possible D gene (6 bases). The CDR3 loop spans 17 amino acids. Germline V lookup: CDR1 MDHEN, CDR2 SYDVKM. The V end was cut by 3 bases, the J end by 4 bases, with 18 bases between. The DNA of the CDR3 is TGTGCCAGCAGTTTCGGGATCCTCACAGGGATCACCGGGGAGCTGTTTTTT. It is translated as CASSFGILTGITGELFF.

The chain is built from TRBV30 and TRBJ2-7; D is ambiguous. The ends were cut back, 2 bases at V and 5 bases at J, with 10 bases in the middle. The length of the CDR3 is 12 residues. CDR1 GTSNPN and CDR2 SVGIG come from the germline V gene (reference sequence). The CDR3 region has the DNA TGTGCCTGGAGTTACAGTCTCAACGAGCAGTACTTC. It specifies CAWSYSLNEQYF.